Below, 24 T cell receptor beta chains from the same sample are listed, as sequenced in a study of blood T cell repertoires in COVID-19 (dated by TCRdb to the early 2020s). The library was produced with the immunoSEQ multiplex PCR assay. Held by TCRdb, this immuneACCESS table contains in-frame sequences only and omits some clones. Under half of the omission traces to an unresolved V gene where checked; the cause of the rest is unknown. The sample table shows some 50,000 clones, and 85% to 95% are seen once. The ten top clones hold around 1% of the sample. The sample comprised peripheral blood. The origin of the receptors is a man aged 55 to 69 with COVID-19, enrolled during active disease.

This chain uses TRBV27 with TRBJ2-3; perhaps TRBD1 as D (5 bases). Germline assignment: CDR1 MNHEY and CDR2 SMNVEV (reference sequence). Trimming shortened V by 6 bases and J by 1 base, and 17 bases separated the two germline ends. This CDR3 is built from 16 residues. CDR3 residues: CASRTRTSRGTDTQYF. The CDR3 DNA is TGTGCCAGCAGGACTCGGACATCACGGGGCACAGATACGCAGTATTTT.

V and J are TRBV28 and TRBJ1-2; maybe TRBD1 (5 bases). Germline CDR1 is MDHEN and CDR2 is SYDVKM. CDR3 length: 13 amino acids. With 6 bases removed from V and 4 bases from J, the gap between germline ends came to 12 bases. CDR3 protein: CASSTTASYGYTF. The CDR3 DNA sequence: TGTGCCAGCAGCACGACAGCCTCCTATGGCTACACCTTC.

Only one count was recorded for this clone. The chain links TRBV18 to TRBJ1-1, with D possibly matching TRBD1 (6 bases). The V gene lost 3 bases and the J gene lost 1 base, with 9 bases spanning the gap. CDR1 is KGHSH and CDR2 is LQKENI in the germline V gene. The CDR3 loop spans 14 amino acids. The CDR3 sequence is CASSPRDKNTEAFF. In DNA form, the CDR3 reads TGTGCCAGCTCACCCCGGGACAAGAACACTGAAGCTTTCTTT. The full variable domain, rest sourced from reference TRBV18 and TRBJ1-1, is NAGVMQNPRHLVRRRGQEARLRCSPMKGHSHVYWYRQLPEEGLKFMVYLQKENIIDESGMPKERFSAEFPKEGPSILRIQQVVRGDSAAYFCASSPRDKNTEAFFGQGTRLTVV.

This clone has just one count. V gene TRBV30 combines with J gene TRBJ2-1, with D possibly matching TRBD2 (6 bases). CDR3 length: 19 residues. Germline CDR1 reads GTSNPN; CDR2 reads SVGIG (reference sequence). The V end was cut by 3 bases, the J end by 1 base, with 25 bases between. DNA for the CDR3: TGTGCCTGGAGGGTCCGGGGGACTTTGTTAGGATATTCCTACAATGAGCAGTTCTTC. Translated: CAWRVRGTLLGYSYNEQFF.

The rearrangement links TRBV18 to TRBJ1-1; the D is unclear. Germline loops: CDR1 KGHSH, CDR2 LQKENI. V lost 4 bases, J lost 0 bases, and 18 bases lay in between. The CDR3 has 17 residues. The CDR3 bases are TGTGCCAGCTCACTAGAGGGCATGAGAGTCTTGAACACTGAAGCTTTCTTT. Translating it yields CASSLEGMRVLNTEAFF.

The chain links TRBV18 to TRBJ1-1; the match to TRBD1 covers 9 bases. CDR1 is KGHSH, CDR2 LQKENI, per germline. V lost 3 bases, J lost 4 bases, and 6 bases stayed unmatched. This CDR3 is 15 amino acids long. The CDR3 loop reads CASSPAVTGGTEAFF. CDR3 coding DNA: TGTGCCAGCTCACCCGCCGTGACAGGGGGCACTGAAGCTTTCTTT. Combining the CDR3 with reference TRBV18 and TRBJ1-1 gives the whole variable domain NAGVMQNPRHLVRRRGQEARLRCSPMKGHSHVYWYRQLPEEGLKFMVYLQKENIIDESGMPKERFSAEFPKEGPSILRIQQVVRGDSAAYFCASSPAVTGGTEAFFGQGTRLTVV.

This chain links TRBV19 with TRBJ2-1; D is unclear. Germline V gene lookup returns CDR1 LNHDA and CDR2 SQIVND (reference sequence). V was trimmed by 9 bases and J by 3 bases, leaving 3 bases between them. The CDR3 is made up of 10 amino acids. CDR3 amino acids: CASGYNEQFF. The CDR3 nucleotides are TGTGCCAGCGGCTACAATGAGCAGTTCTTC. The whole variable domain, filled in from reference TRBV19 and TRBJ2-1, reads DGGITQSPKYLFRKEGQNVTLSCEQNLNHDAMYWYRQDPGQGLRLIYYSQIVNDFQKGDIAEGYSVSREKKESFPLTVTSAQKNPTAFYLCASGYNEQFFGPGTRLTVL.

The chain couples TRBV5-5 to TRBJ1-5; 9 bases match TRBD1. V dropped 3 bases and J dropped 7; count of bases not matched to a gene: 5. The V gene's germline CDR1 is SGHKS and CDR2 YYEKEE (reference sequence). The CDR3 contains 14 residues. DNA for the CDR3: TGTGCCAGCAGCTGGGGGACAGGGAAGCAGCCCCAGCATTTT. Translation gives CASSWGTGKQPQHF.

The CDR3 nucleotides are TGTGCCAGTAGTATTAAGGGACAGGGCCTTCCAGGAGGACGGAACGAGCAGTACTTC. Translating gives CASSIKGQGLPGGRNEQYF. The chain couples TRBV19 to TRBJ2-7; 9 positions match TRBD1. The CDR3 runs 19 residues. Trimming removed 3 bases from V and 5 bases from J; junction bases left unmatched: 20. CDR1 LNHDA and CDR2 SQIVND come from the germline V gene (reference sequence).

A note on this clone: Other DNA sequences from this sample encode an identical CDR3 as well. The chain couples TRBV15 to TRBJ1-1; 7 bases agree with TRBD1. Germline V gene data show CDR1 as LNHNV and CDR2 as YYDKDF (reference sequence). J lost 1 base, V lost 3 bases, and 2 bases had no gene match. The CDR3 is made up of 14 amino acids. DNA for the CDR3: TGTGCCACCAGCAGTGGGACAGCGAACACTGAAGCTTTCTTT. Translation: CATSSGTANTEAFF.

This chain joins TRBV19 and TRBJ1-1; 7 bases agree with TRBD1. V gave up 7 bases and J gave up 2 bases; unmatched junction bases: 10. From germline, CDR1 is LNHDA and CDR2 SQIVND (reference sequence). The CDR3 is made up of 15 amino acids. In nucleotides, the CDR3 is TGTGCCAGTAATAGGGACAGAACTTCTAACACTGAAGCTTTCTTT. Amino acids: CASNRDRTSNTEAFF.

The CDR3 sequence: CASSLIGGNGYTF. The CDR3 region has the DNA TGCGCCAGCAGCTTAATAGGGGGTAATGGCTACACCTTC. V gene TRBV5-1 combines with J gene TRBJ1-2; TRBD1 is a possible D gene (6 bases). Looked up from germline, CDR1 is SGHRS and CDR2 is YFSETQ. The CDR3 is 13 residues long. Deletions cut 2 bases from V and 6 bases from J, with 11 bases between.

CDR3 in amino acids: CASSFWRGRTRGYTF. The CDR3 DNA follows: TGTGCCAGCAGTTTCTGGCGGGGGAGGACGCGCGGCTACACCTTC. V gene TRBV6-2 or TRBV6-3 combines with J gene TRBJ1-2, with a tentative D call TRBD1 (5 bases). The CDR3 is 15 amino acids. Germline assignment: CDR1 MNHEY and CDR2 SVGEGT. V lost 4 bases to trimming and J lost 8 bases, with 20 bases between them.

The chain joins TRBV4-1 to TRBJ1-1, with TRBD1 as a possible D gene (6 bases). Germline assignment: CDR1 MGHRA and CDR2 YSYEKL. The CDR3 runs to 14 residues. V was pared by 0 bases and J by 10 bases, with 15 bases between. CDR3 sequence (DNA): TGCGCCAGCAGCCAAGATGGCCAGGGGTGGGGAGCTTTCTTT. Protein product: CASSQDGQGWGAFF.

The gene calls are TRBV5-4 and TRBJ2-1; D is perhaps TRBD1 (6 bases). This CDR3 contains 15 residues. V lost 3 bases and J lost 2, with 12 bases in between. Germline loops: CDR1 SGHNT, CDR2 YYREEE (reference sequence). CDR3 amino acids: CASSYKQGTYNEQFF. For the CDR3, the DNA is TGTGCCAGCAGCTATAAACAGGGCACCTACAATGAGCAGTTCTTC.

The chain is built from TRBV15 and TRBJ1-1; D not resolved. CDR3 length: 16 amino acids. Trimming removed 3 bases at V and 6 bases at J, with 20 bases between. Germline V lookup: CDR1 LNHNV, CDR2 YYDKDF (reference sequence). The CDR3 reads CATSSGPRSGKPEAFF. The CDR3 DNA sequence: TGTGCCACCAGCAGCGGGCCCCGTAGCGGAAAACCTGAAGCTTTCTTT.

The chain combines TRBV7-2 with TRBJ2-1; 7 bases are a match to TRBD2. V was pared by 5 bases and J by 5 bases, with 12 bases of the junction left unmatched. The CDR3 sequence is 16 residues long. Germline CDR1 SGHTA, CDR2 FQGNSA. This CDR3 reads CASSARAGRAHNEQFF. CDR3 coding DNA: TGTGCCAGCAGCGCTAGAGCGGGGAGGGCCCACAATGAGCAGTTCTTC.

In this sample, this clone turned up once. This chain joins TRBV9 and TRBJ1-2; no clear D. Deletions cut 0 bases from V and 4 bases from J, with 7 bases between. Germline V gene sequence: CDR1 SGDLS, CDR2 YYNGEE. The CDR3 length is 13 residues. CDR3 DNA: TGTGCCAGCAGCGTAGGCCGGTCCTATGGCTACACCTTC. Encoded protein: CASSVGRSYGYTF.

The chain is built from TRBV11-3 and TRBJ2-7, with D perhaps matching TRBD1 (6 bases). This CDR3 spans 13 amino acids. CDR1 SGHNT and CDR2 YENEEA come from the germline V gene. Trimming took off 5 bases at V and 6 bases at J, with 14 bases between the two ends. The DNA of the CDR3 is TGTGCCAGCAGCCCCCGCAGGGGTACCGAGCAGTACTTC. It codes for CASSPRRGTEQYF. The variable domain in full, with the rest retrieved from reference TRBV11-3 and TRBJ2-7, is EAGVVQSPRYKIIEKKQPVAFWCNPISGHNTLYWYLQNLGQGPELLIRYENEEAVDDSQLPKDRFSAERLKGVDSTLKIQPAELGDSAVYLCASSPRRGTEQYFGPGTRLTVT.

The chain joins TRBV28 to TRBJ2-7, with 12 bases identical to TRBD2. V gave up 6 bases and J gave up 2 bases; unmatched junction bases: 5. CDR1 is MDHEN and CDR2 is SYDVKM in the germline V gene. There are 15 residues in the CDR3. CDR3 sequence: CASSTRTSGAYEQYF. CDR3 in DNA: TGTGCCAGCAGCACTCGGACTAGCGGGGCCTACGAGCAGTACTTC.

V usage is TRBV3-1 (or the pseudogene TRBV3-2) and J usage is TRBJ2-3; TRBD2 aligns across 8 bases. Looked up from germline, CDR1 is LGHDT and CDR2 is YNNKEL (reference sequence). V was clipped by 2 bases and J by 3 bases; unmatched bases: 16. The CDR3 runs 19 residues. Here the CDR3 reads CASSQSGTWTSSRTDTQYF. The CDR3 DNA reads as TGTGCCAGCAGCCAAAGCGGAACCTGGACTAGCTCACGAACAGATACGCAGTATTTT.

The gene calls are TRBV2 and TRBJ1-1; 8 bases are shared with TRBD1. The CDR3 extends over 15 amino acids. Germline V CDR1 and CDR2: SNHLY, FYNNEI. V lost 6 bases and J lost 2; bases outside the gene matches: 8. CDR3 coding DNA: TGTGCCAGCAGGAACCCAGGACAGGGAAACACTGAAGCTTTCTTT. It codes for CASRNPGQGNTEAFF.

CDR3 loop: CASSLGREVGSPLHF. The CDR3 DNA sequence: TGTGCCAGCAGCTTAGGGCGGGAGGTAGGATCACCCCTCCACTTT. The chain has TRBV7-2 and TRBJ1-6; D unclear. Germline V lookup: CDR1 SGHTA, CDR2 FQGNSA. Trimming left V 1 base short and J 10 bases short, with 14 bases between. This CDR3 is built from 15 residues.

There are a few counts of this clone. The chain couples TRBV21-1 to TRBJ2-1; the table calls TRBD2, which could not be checked here. TRBV21-1 represents a pseudogene. There are 16 residues in the CDR3. Written as DNA, the CDR3 is TGTGCCAGCAGCAAAGGTGGCGGGAGAAATCTCAATGAGCAGTTCTTC. The encoded protein is CASSKGGGRNLNEQFF.